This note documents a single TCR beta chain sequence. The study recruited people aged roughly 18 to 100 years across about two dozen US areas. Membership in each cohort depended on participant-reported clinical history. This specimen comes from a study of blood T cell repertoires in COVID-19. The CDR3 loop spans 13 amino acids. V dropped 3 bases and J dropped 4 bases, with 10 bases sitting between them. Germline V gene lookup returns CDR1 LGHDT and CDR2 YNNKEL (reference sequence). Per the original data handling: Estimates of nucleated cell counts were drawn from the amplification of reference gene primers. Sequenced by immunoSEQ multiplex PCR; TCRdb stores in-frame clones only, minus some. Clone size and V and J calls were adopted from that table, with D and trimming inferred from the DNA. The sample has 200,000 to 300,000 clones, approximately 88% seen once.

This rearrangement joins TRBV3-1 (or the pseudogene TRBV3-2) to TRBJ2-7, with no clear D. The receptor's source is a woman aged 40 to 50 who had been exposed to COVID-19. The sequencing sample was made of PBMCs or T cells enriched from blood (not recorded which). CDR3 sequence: CASSQGTHYEQYF. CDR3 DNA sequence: TGTGCCAGCAGCCAGGGCACCCATTACGAGCAGTACTTC.